This T cell receptor (beta chain) derives from a study of T cell responses to AZD1222 COVID-19 vaccine. The CDR3 loop spans 14 amino acids. The ends were cut back, 0 bases at V and 5 bases at J, with 11 bases in the middle. In germline, CDR1 is SGHDT, CDR2 YYEEEE. Only in-frame clones appear in the TCRdb table, and some are missing; sequencing was by immunoSEQ multiplex PCR. The repertoire holds 90,000 or so clones, with around nine tenths as singletons. V usage is TRBV5-6 and J usage is TRBJ1-2; the D gene is possibly TRBD1 (6 bases). This TCR was recovered from an adult in good health. The specimen comprised peripheral blood, sampled on day 0 of AZD1222 vaccination. The CDR3 sequence is CASSLGTETYGYTF. DNA of the CDR3: TGTGCCAGCAGCTTGGGGACAGAAACTTATGGCTACACCTTC. The variable domain in full, completed from reference TRBV5-6 and TRBJ1-2, reads DAGVTQSPTHLIKTRGQQVTLRCSPKSGHDTVSWYQQALGQGPQFIFQYYEEEERQRGNFPDRFSGHQFPNYSSELNVNALLLGDSALYLCASSLGTETYGYTFGSGTRLTVV.